The T cell receptor beta chain described here comes from a study of regulatory T cells in long-lasting Graves disease listed by TCRdb under 2021. For the study in its entirety: Persistent Graves' disease meant more than 5 years of antithyroid drug treatment with TSH receptor autoantibodies that stayed positive. This study used TCR sequencing and RNA sequencing of peripheral blood to compare persistent Graves' disease patients against newly diagnosed Graves' disease patients. The study took place in China and was registered as a clinical trial. A total of about 35 samples underwent TCR sequencing, from some 13 patients with persistent Graves' disease and 20 or so patients with newly diagnosed Graves' disease. In the clinical cohort, patients with persistent Graves' disease had used antithyroid drugs for an average of around 10 years.

The time point label for this specimen denotes: persistent/refractory GD, antithyroid drugs over 5 years with positive TRAb. For both TCR sequencing and RNA sequencing, RNA was extracted from PBMCs in TRIzol. The diagnosis of Graves' disease was made according to American Thyroid Association guidelines. Patients were recruited from an endocrinology department in Xi'an, China. From each patient, approximately 9.9 milliliters of peripheral blood was collected into an EDTA anticoagulant tube. PBMCs were isolated by Ficoll Paque Plus density gradient separation without further T cell sorting. RNA quality was checked with an Agilent 2100 Bioanalyzer and agarose gel, and concentration with a NanoDrop 2000. The protocol used for the library was multiplex PCR. Instrument on record: Illumina HiSeq 4000. TCR beta libraries were built with iRepertoire HTBI primers and Arm-PCR amplification of CDR3 regions. Gel purification was performed on PCR products prior to sequencing. The paper's processing steps were these. Across samples, about 63 TRBV and 13 to 15 TRBJ segments were identified and used for gene usage analysis of CDR3 amino acid clonotypes. COPE and FqMerger were used to merge the filtered high-quality paired reads into contigs. BLAST was used to align contigs to IMGT TRBV, TRBD and TRBJ reference genes, with CDR3 defined following IMGT. Any clonotype with a frequency above 0.1% was classified as a highly expanded clone. Shannon entropy was used to measure repertoire diversity, and the Gini coefficient was used to measure V-J evenness. Public clonotypes were defined as clonotypes shared by more than one individual. TCRdb redid the processing of the public reads, applying fastp at Q25 and MiXCR, and retained in-frame beta chains. Each entry is one CDR3 protein sequence, shown with its most common DNA and genes. TCRdb's processing, not the authors', yielded these V and J calls. Here the sample has about 290,000 distinct CDR3 sequences; around 23% occur a single time. The top ten hold 56% of the sample.

Measured from the cysteine to the phenylalanine, the CDR3 is 15 residues long. Of the read, only the CDR3 DNA is kept; its 45 bases are in frame from base 1. Per the germline V gene, MDHEN is the CDR1 and SYDVKM is the CDR2. V loses 3 bases of germline sequence and J loses 5 bases, and the interval between the two ends is 14 bases. Results and caveats for the whole study, not just this receptor: Only peripheral blood was studied, because thyroid tissue, the primary lesion, was inaccessible. The authors noted that the small sample size was a limitation that may lower accuracy. Preferential use of TRBV28, TRBJ1-2 and TRBJ2-5 was observed in persistent disease, whereas TRBV20-1 and TRBJ2-1 were favored in newly diagnosed disease. Sequencing and analysis were restricted to the TCR beta chain. More public clonotypes were shared among persistent patients (more than 2,500) than among newly diagnosed patients (roughly 1,000). Compared with newly diagnosed patients, persistent Graves' disease patients had lower TCR Shannon entropy and fewer highly expanded clones, which suggests clonal expansion.

As to this clonotype: The antigen it binds to is not known. No base-level quality is on record; no much larger clone is a single base apart.

The source of this sequence is a female donor with Graves disease. Source: peripheral blood mononuclear cells (PBMCs), taken when the disease was refractory, from a patient treated with antithyroid drugs. Rearrangement joined TRBV28 to TRBJ1-5, with no confidently assigned D gene. The CDR3 in this case is CASSLVEVRDQPQHF. The nucleotide sequence is given as TGTGCCAGCAGTTTGGTTGAGGTTAGGGATCAGCCCCAGCATTTT.